The 5 T cell receptor beta chains below come from one sample, sequenced in a study of blood T cells in healthy people across ages. A J-beta primer mix and a sample-barcoded 5' primer were used in a second PCR of roughly 7 to 12 cycles. Via MiXCR, TCRdb re-called the 5' RACE reads, giving one row per CDR3 protein. The table includes approximately 1.5 million distinct CDR3 sequences, approximately 39% detected once. Sequencing was performed on blood. These receptors were obtained from a woman younger than 30 in good health.

This rearrangement joins TRBV20-1 to TRBJ2-5, with 9 bases fitting TRBD2. The V gene's germline CDR1 is DFQATT and CDR2 SNEGSKA (reference sequence). J was trimmed by 11 bases and V by 0 bases; bases with no gene match: 16. This CDR3 contains 16 residues. The CDR3: CSARDGKTSGYNEQYF. The CDR3 DNA is TGCAGTGCTAGAGATGGCAAGACTAGCGGTTACAATGAGCAGTACTTC.

The chain combines TRBV5-1 with TRBJ2-1; the match to TRBD2 covers 8 bases. The CDR3 is 15 amino acids. Germline CDR1 and CDR2: SGHRS and YFSETQ. V was clipped by 6 bases and J by 5 bases; unmatched bases: 10. The CDR3 spells CASKPTGTSNNEQFF. The DNA of the CDR3 is TGCGCCAGCAAACCGACCGGGACTAGTAACAATGAGCAGTTCTTC.

The chain uses TRBV20-1 and TRBJ1-2; weak D call: TRBD1 (6 bases). V was clipped by 1 base and J by 0 bases, with 12 bases between them. Germline CDR1 is DFQATT and CDR2 is SNEGSKA (reference sequence). The CDR3 runs to 15 residues. The CDR3 DNA reads TGCAGTGCTAGAGCCGGGACATACTCTAACTATGGCTACACCTTC. It codes for CSARAGTYSNYGYTF.

This rearrangement joins TRBV5-1 to TRBJ2-1; TRBD2 matches at 13 bases. The V gene's germline CDR1 is SGHRS and CDR2 YFSETQ. The CDR3 consists of 15 residues. J gave up 7 bases and V 4 bases, and 5 bases lay outside the gene matches. The CDR3: CASSVLAGGPNEQFF. The CDR3 region has the DNA TGCGCCAGCAGCGTACTAGCGGGAGGGCCAAATGAGCAGTTCTTC.

The V gene is TRBV7-2, the J gene TRBJ2-5; 7 nucleotides line up with TRBD1. The CDR3 totals 16 residues. CDR1 is SGHTA and CDR2 is FQGNSA in the germline V gene. The V and J ends lost 5 bases and 5 bases, in that order; junction bases with no gene match: 14. The CDR3 region is CASSPFQQGRGETQYF. DNA of the CDR3: TGTGCCAGCAGCCCCTTTCAACAGGGGCGCGGGGAGACCCAGTACTTC.